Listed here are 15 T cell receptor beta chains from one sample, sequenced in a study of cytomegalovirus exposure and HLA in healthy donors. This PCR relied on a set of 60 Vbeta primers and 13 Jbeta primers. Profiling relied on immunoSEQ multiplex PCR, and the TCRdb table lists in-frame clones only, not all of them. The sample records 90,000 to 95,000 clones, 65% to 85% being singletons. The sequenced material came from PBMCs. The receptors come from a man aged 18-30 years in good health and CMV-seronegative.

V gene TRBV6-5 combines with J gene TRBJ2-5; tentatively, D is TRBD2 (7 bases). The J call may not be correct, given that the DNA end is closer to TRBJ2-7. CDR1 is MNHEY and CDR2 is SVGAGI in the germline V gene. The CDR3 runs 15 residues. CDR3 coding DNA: TGTGCCAGCAGTTACTCGACCGGGGGGCCCTACGAGCAGTACTTC. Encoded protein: CASSYSTGGPYEQYF.

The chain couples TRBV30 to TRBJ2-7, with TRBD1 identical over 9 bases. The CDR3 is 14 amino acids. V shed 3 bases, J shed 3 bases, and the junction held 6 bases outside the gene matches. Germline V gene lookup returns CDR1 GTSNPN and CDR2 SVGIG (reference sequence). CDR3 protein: CAWSAGTGFYEQYF. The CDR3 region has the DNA TGTGCCTGGAGCGCCGGGACAGGGTTCTACGAGCAGTACTTC.

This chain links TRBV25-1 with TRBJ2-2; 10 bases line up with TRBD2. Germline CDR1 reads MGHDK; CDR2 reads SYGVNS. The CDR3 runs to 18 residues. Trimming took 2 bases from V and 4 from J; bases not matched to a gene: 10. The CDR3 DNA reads TGTGCCAGCAGTGAAGCGAAGCGGGGGGGCACGGGCACCGGGGAGCTGTTTTTT. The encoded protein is CASSEAKRGGTGTGELFF.

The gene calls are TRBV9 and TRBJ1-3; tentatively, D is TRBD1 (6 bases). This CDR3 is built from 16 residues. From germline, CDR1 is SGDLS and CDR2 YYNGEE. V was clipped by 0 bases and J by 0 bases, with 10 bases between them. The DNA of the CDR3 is TGTGCCAGCAGCGTAGGACAGGTCAGCTCTGGAAACACCATATATTTT. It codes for CASSVGQVSSGNTIYF.

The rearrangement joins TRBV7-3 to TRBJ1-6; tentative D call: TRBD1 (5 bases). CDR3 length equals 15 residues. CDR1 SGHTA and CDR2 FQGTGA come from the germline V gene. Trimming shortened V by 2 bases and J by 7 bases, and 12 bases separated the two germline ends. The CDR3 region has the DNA TGTGCCAGCAGCTTAGAGCCAACAGGAAATTCACCCCTCCACTTT. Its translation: CASSLEPTGNSPLHF.

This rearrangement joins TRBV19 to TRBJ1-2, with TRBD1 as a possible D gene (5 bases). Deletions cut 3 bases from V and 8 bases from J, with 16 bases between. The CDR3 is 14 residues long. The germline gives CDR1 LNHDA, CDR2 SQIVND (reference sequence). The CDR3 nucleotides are TGTGCCAGTAGTATTCCCCCAGGGTCGTACGGCTACACCTTC. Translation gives CASSIPPGSYGYTF. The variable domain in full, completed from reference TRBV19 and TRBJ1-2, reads DGGITQSPKYLFRKEGQNVTLSCEQNLNHDAMYWYRQDPGQGLRLIYYSQIVNDFQKGDIAEGYSVSREKKESFPLTVTSAQKNPTAFYLCASSIPPGSYGYTFGSGTRLTVV.

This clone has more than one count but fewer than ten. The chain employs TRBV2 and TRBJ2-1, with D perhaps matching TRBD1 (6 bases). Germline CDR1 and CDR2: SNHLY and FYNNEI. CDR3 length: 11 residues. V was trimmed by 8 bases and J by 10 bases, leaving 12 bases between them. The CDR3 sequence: CASWGRGEQFF. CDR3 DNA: TGTGCCAGCTGGGGTAGGGGGGAGCAGTTCTTC.

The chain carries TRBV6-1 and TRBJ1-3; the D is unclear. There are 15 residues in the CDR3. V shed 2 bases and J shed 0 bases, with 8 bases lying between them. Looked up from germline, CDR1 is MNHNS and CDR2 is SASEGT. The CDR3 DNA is TGTGCCAGCAGTGAAACTAACCCCTCTGGAAACACCATATATTTT. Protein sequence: CASSETNPSGNTIYF.

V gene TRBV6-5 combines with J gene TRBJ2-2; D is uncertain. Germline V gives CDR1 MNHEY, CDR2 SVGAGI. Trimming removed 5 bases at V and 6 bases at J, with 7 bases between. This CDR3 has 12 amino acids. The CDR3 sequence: CASSRTPGELFF. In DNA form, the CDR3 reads TGTGCCAGCAGTCGAACTCCCGGGGAGCTGTTTTTT.

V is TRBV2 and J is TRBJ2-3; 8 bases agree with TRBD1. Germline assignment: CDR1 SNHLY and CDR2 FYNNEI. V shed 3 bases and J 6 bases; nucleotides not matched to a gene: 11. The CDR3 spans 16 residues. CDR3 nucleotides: TGTGCCAGCAGTGATCAGGGGGCCCCATATGCGGATACGCAGTATTTT. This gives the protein CASSDQGAPYADTQYF.

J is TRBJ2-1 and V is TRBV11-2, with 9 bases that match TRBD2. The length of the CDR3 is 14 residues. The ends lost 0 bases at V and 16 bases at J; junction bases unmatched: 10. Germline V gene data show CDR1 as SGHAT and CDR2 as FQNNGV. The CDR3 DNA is TGTGCCAGCAGCTTAGAACGCGGCGGGGGGGCGAGCTTCTTC. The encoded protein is CASSLERGGGASFF.

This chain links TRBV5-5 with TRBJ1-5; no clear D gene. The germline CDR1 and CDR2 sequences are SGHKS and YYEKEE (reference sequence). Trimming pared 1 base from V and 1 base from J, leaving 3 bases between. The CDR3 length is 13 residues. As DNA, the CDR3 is TGTGCCAGCAGCTTGCTAAGCAATCAGCCCCAGCATTTT. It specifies CASSLLSNQPQHF.

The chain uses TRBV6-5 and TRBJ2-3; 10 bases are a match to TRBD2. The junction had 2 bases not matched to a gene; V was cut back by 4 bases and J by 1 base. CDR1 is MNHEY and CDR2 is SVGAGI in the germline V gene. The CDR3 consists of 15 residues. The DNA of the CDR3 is TGTGCCAGCAGTTCTACTAGCGGGGGCACAGATACGCAGTATTTT. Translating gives CASSSTSGGTDTQYF.

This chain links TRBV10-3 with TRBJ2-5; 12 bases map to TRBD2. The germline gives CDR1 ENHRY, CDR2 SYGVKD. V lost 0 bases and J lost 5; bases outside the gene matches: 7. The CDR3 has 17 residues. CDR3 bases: TGTGCCATCAGTGAGTCCCTAGCGGGGGGGCCGTCGGAGACCCAGTACTTC. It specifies CAISESLAGGPSETQYF.

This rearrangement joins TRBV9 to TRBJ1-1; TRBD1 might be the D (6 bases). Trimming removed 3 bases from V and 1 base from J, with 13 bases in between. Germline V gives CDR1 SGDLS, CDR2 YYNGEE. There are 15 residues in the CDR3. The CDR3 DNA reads TGTGCCAGCAGCGCCGAGACAGGTAGGAACACTGAAGCTTTCTTT. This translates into CASSAETGRNTEAFF.